Given below is one T cell receptor beta chain in context. Its antigen remains unidentified. The record originates from a study of T cells after posttransplantation cyclophosphamide. General study findings and limits: Donor-recipient repertoire similarity was low at 1-2 months, rising over year one.

On the day of bone marrow donation, the related graft donor provided peripheral blood. The table came from immunoSEQ multiplex PCR; TCRdb's copy has only in-frame clones and leaves some out. Among tens of thousands of clones listed, around 94% were seen once. Specimen: PBMCs. This TCR was recovered from a woman aged 30 to 39 in good health and a related stem cell transplant donor.

CDR3 protein: CASTKGVKNSPLHF. Written as DNA, the CDR3 is TGTGCCAGTACTAAGGGGGTCAAAAATTCACCCCTCCACTTT. The rearrangement uses TRBV19 and TRBJ1-6, with D perhaps matching TRBD1 (6 bases). This CDR3 has 14 amino acids. V was shortened by 7 bases and J by 7 bases, with 14 bases between the two germline ends. Germline values: CDR1 LNHDA, CDR2 SQIVND (reference sequence).